These 27 T cell receptor beta chains were all obtained from the same sample, sequenced in a study of T cell responses to AZD1222 COVID-19 vaccine. The data were produced by immunoSEQ multiplex PCR, yet TCRdb's version contains in-frame clones alone and is incomplete. The sample carries about 150,000 clones, roughly 90% recorded once. The specimen comprised peripheral blood, sampled on day 0 of AZD1222 vaccination. The receptors originated from an adult in good health.

The rearrangement uses TRBV6-2 or TRBV6-3 and TRBJ1-5; no clear D gene. The germline CDR1 and CDR2 sequences are MNHEY and SVGEGT. This CDR3 has 13 amino acids. The germline V and J ends were trimmed by 5 bases and 3 bases, with 8 bases remaining between them. CDR3 coding DNA: TGTGCCAGCAGTCGACGGGACAATCAGCCCCAGCATTTT. It specifies CASSRRDNQPQHF.

This clone has a single count. The chain has TRBV9 and TRBJ2-1; 10 positions agree with TRBD1. Trimming at V came to 2 bases and at J to 5 bases, leaving 4 bases not matched to a gene. The CDR3 consists of 15 residues. Per the germline V gene, CDR1 is SGDLS and CDR2 is YYNGEE. CDR3 amino acids: CASSVGQGPHNEQFF. Written as DNA, the CDR3 is TGTGCCAGCAGCGTGGGACAGGGGCCCCACAATGAGCAGTTCTTC.

The chain employs TRBV7-6 and TRBJ2-3; TRBD2 might be the D (6 bases). The CDR3 sequence is 16 residues long. V was clipped by 0 bases and J by 2 bases, with 12 bases between them. Germline V lookup: CDR1 SGHVS, CDR2 FNYEAQ. Here the CDR3 reads CASSLAWTTSTDTQYF. CDR3 DNA: TGTGCCAGCAGCTTAGCGTGGACTACTTCCACAGATACGCAGTATTTT.

The chain joins TRBV28 to TRBJ2-1; 13 bases are a match to TRBD2. Germline CDR1 is MDHEN and CDR2 is SYDVKM. The CDR3 sequence is 15 residues long. The J segment lost 15 bases and the V segment lost 4 bases, leaving 12 bases of the junction unmatched. The CDR3 bases are TGTGCCAGCAGTTCTCCGACTAGCGGGGGGCTCGGGCGGTTCTTC. Encoded protein: CASSSPTSGGLGRFF.

The chain employs TRBV18 and TRBJ2-7, with 9 bases fitting TRBD1. V lost 7 bases, J lost 7 bases, and 11 bases stayed unmatched. CDR1 KGHSH and CDR2 LQKENI come from the germline V gene. The CDR3 loop spans 14 amino acids. CDR3 protein: CASCPGTGTWEQYF. CDR3 bases: TGTGCCAGCTGCCCCGGGACAGGGACTTGGGAGCAGTACTTC.

The V and J genes are TRBV19 and TRBJ1-2, with D possibly matching TRBD1 (5 bases). This CDR3 spans 16 amino acids. Germline V CDR1 and CDR2: LNHDA, SQIVND (reference sequence). Trimming took 8 bases from V and 6 from J, leaving 25 bases between them. The CDR3 is CASGGGLAGLPNGYTF. The CDR3 coding sequence is TGTGCCAGTGGGGGGGGACTGGCTGGCCTACCTAATGGCTACACCTTC.

There are many counts of this clone. V and J are TRBV7-9 and TRBJ2-1, with unresolved D. With 4 bases removed from V and 5 bases from J, the gap between germline ends came to 6 bases. CDR1 SEHNR and CDR2 FQNEAQ come from the germline V gene (reference sequence). The CDR3 sequence is 12 residues long. CDR3 in DNA: TGTGCCAGCAGCTGGGATAACAATGAGCAGTTCTTC. It specifies CASSWDNNEQFF.

This clone was counted only a few times. The chain recombines TRBV24-1 with TRBJ2-1; D gene unclear. CDR1 and CDR2 from the germline V gene are KGHDR and SFDVKD. This CDR3 contains 15 residues. V dropped 3 bases and J dropped 1 base, with 9 bases sitting between them. CDR3 in DNA: TGTGCCACCAGTGATGAAGGGCGTTCCTACAATGAGCAGTTCTTC. The encoded protein is CATSDEGRSYNEQFF.

The rearrangement links TRBV6-5 to TRBJ1-2; D call uncertain. Germline-derived CDR1 and CDR2 are MNHEY and SVGAGI. The CDR3 runs 12 residues. The V and J ends lost 8 bases and 0 bases respectively, with 7 bases between them. CDR3 nucleotides: TGTGCCAGCCGGGCCGCTAACTATGGCTACACCTTC. Its translation is CASRAANYGYTF.

The V gene is TRBV6-2 or TRBV6-3, the J gene TRBJ2-7; the D gene is possibly TRBD1 (6 bases). Germline V lookup: CDR1 MNHEY, CDR2 SVGEGT. V lost 5 bases to trimming and J lost 6 bases, with 11 bases between them. The CDR3 covers 12 residues. The CDR3: CASSRTGSEQYF. In nucleotides, the CDR3 is TGTGCCAGCAGTAGAACAGGGTCCGAGCAGTACTTC.

The chain employs TRBV27 and TRBJ1-2, with D possibly matching TRBD1 (5 bases). CDR3 length equals 13 residues. V was shortened by 2 bases and J by 5 bases, with 9 bases between the two germline ends. CDR1 MNHEY and CDR2 SMNVEV come from the germline V gene (reference sequence). CDR3 loop: CASSLAGRYGYTF. CDR3 DNA sequence: TGTGCCAGCAGTTTAGCAGGGAGGTATGGCTACACCTTC.

This chain links TRBV7-9 with TRBJ1-6; 7 nucleotides match TRBD1. This CDR3 comprises 14 residues. CDR1 is SEHNR and CDR2 is FQNEAQ in the germline V gene (reference sequence). The junction had 5 bases not matched to a gene; V was cut back by 3 bases and J by 9 bases. This chain's CDR3 is CASSFSQGFSPLHF. CDR3 nucleotides: TGTGCCAGCAGCTTCTCACAGGGGTTTTCACCCCTCCACTTT.

The gene calls are TRBV29-1 and TRBJ2-3; 7 positions match TRBD2. CDR1 is SQVTM and CDR2 is ANQGSEA in the germline V gene. The CDR3 is 14 amino acids. V was clipped by 5 bases and J by 4 bases; unmatched bases: 9. Here the CDR3 DNA reads TGCAGCGTTCAAATTGGGGGGGGACCAGATACGCAGTATTTT. Translating it yields CSVQIGGGPDTQYF.

The chain joins TRBV27 to TRBJ2-1; 9 bases map to TRBD2. Germline CDR1 and CDR2: MNHEY and SMNVEV (reference sequence). V lost 2 bases, J lost 3 bases, and 2 bases stayed unmatched. The length of the CDR3 is 15 residues. The CDR3 DNA follows: TGTGCCAGCAGTTTAAGCGGGGGGATCTACAATGAGCAGTTCTTC. Translated: CASSLSGGIYNEQFF.

This clone was recorded only once. The chain has TRBV7-2 and TRBJ2-7; D is possibly TRBD2 (5 bases). Trimming stripped 5 bases from V and 2 bases from J, with 16 bases between. The length of the CDR3 is 15 residues. Germline V gene data show CDR1 as SGHTA and CDR2 as FQGNSA. CDR3 residues: CASSVGSTAAYEQYF. The CDR3 bases are TGTGCCAGCAGCGTAGGGAGTACGGCAGCCTACGAGCAGTACTTC.

The chain uses TRBV7-6 and TRBJ1-6; possible D gene TRBD1, 5 bases. The germline V gene has CDR1 SGHVS and CDR2 FNYEAQ. The V gene lost 5 bases and the J gene lost 10 bases, with 18 bases spanning the gap. The CDR3 is 15 residues long. CDR3 DNA sequence: TGTGCCAGCAGCCGAGTACTGGGTTGGGGGTCACCCCTCCACTTT. Its translation: CASSRVLGWGSPLHF. Supplemented by reference TRBV7-6 and TRBJ1-6, the full variable domain reads GAGVSQSPRYKVTKRGQDVALRCDPISGHVSLYWYRQALGQGPEFLTYFNYEAQQDKSGLPNDRFSAERPEGSISTLTIQRTEQRDSAMYRCASSRVLGWGSPLHFGNGTRLTVT.

The genes are TRBV7-2 and TRBJ2-1, with D perhaps TRBD1 or TRBD2 (5 bases each). The CDR3 covers 14 residues. Germline V gene data show CDR1 as SGHTA and CDR2 as FQGNSA. Trimming removed 5 bases at V and 6 bases at J, with 14 bases between. In DNA form, the CDR3 reads TGTGCCAGCAGCATCCGGGACGCAGGCAATGAGCAGTTCTTC. Its protein product is CASSIRDAGNEQFF.

The rearrangement links TRBV19 to TRBJ1-3; D might be TRBD1 (6 bases). Germline V lookup: CDR1 LNHDA, CDR2 SQIVND (reference sequence). This CDR3 has 15 residues. V lost 9 bases, J lost 2 bases, and 17 bases lay in between. In DNA, the CDR3 is TGTGCCAGCCGATATCAGGGGACTACTGGAAACACCATATATTTT. Translated: CASRYQGTTGNTIYF. The full variable domain, completed using reference TRBV19 and TRBJ1-3, is DGGITQSPKYLFRKEGQNVTLSCEQNLNHDAMYWYRQDPGQGLRLIYYSQIVNDFQKGDIAEGYSVSREKKESFPLTVTSAQKNPTAFYLCASRYQGTTGNTIYFGEGSWLTVV.

The chain has TRBV5-1 and TRBJ2-1, with D uncertain. Deletions cut 7 bases from V and 8 bases from J, with 10 bases between. The CDR3 is 11 residues long. In germline, CDR1 is SGHRS, CDR2 YFSETQ. The DNA of the CDR3 is TGCGCCAGCGGCCTCCTCGATGAGCAGTTCTTC. Translated: CASGLLDEQFF.

The chain has TRBV11-2 and TRBJ2-7; TRBD2 matches 10 bases. Trimming at V came to 6 bases and at J to 2 bases, leaving 7 bases not matched to a gene. Germline values: CDR1 SGHAT, CDR2 FQNNGV. The CDR3 is 15 amino acids. Here the CDR3 reads CASSIGLAETYEQYF. For the CDR3, the DNA is TGTGCCAGCAGTATTGGACTAGCGGAAACCTACGAGCAGTACTTC.

CDR3 nucleotide sequence: TGTGCCATCAGTGAGTCAGTGACGGAAGGAGGCTACACCTTC. Translating gives CAISESVTEGGYTF. The chain couples TRBV10-3 to TRBJ1-2; no definite D call. Looked up from germline, CDR1 is ENHRY and CDR2 is SYGVKD. V was trimmed by 0 bases and J by 8 bases, leaving 13 bases between them. The CDR3 consists of 14 residues.

This chain links TRBV12-3 or TRBV12-4 with TRBJ1-4; 9 bases are shared with TRBD1. The CDR3 extends over 12 amino acids. J lost 15 bases, V lost 5 bases, and 7 bases had no gene match. DNA of the CDR3: TGTGCCAGCAGTCTGGGGACAGGGACAGTGTTTTTT. It specifies CASSLGTGTVFF.

This chain joins TRBV7-3 and TRBJ2-3, with TRBD1 matching 10 bases. V gave up 5 bases and J gave up 4 bases; unmatched junction bases: 9. CDR3 length: 16 residues. Germline-derived CDR1 and CDR2 are SGHTA and FQGTGA. The CDR3 protein is CASSPSSGTGADTQYF. DNA for the CDR3: TGTGCCAGCAGCCCCTCATCTGGGACAGGGGCAGATACGCAGTATTTT.

The chain has TRBV11-2 and TRBJ1-2; D is possibly TRBD1 (6 bases). This CDR3 has 19 residues. Trimming shortened V by 1 base and J by 0 bases, and 21 bases separated the two germline ends. Germline assignment: CDR1 SGHAT and CDR2 FQNNGV. The CDR3: CASSLVSRQGNGANYGYTF. Written as DNA, the CDR3 is TGTGCCAGCAGCTTAGTCTCTCGGCAGGGGAACGGAGCTAACTATGGCTACACCTTC.

The genes are TRBV7-2 and TRBJ1-1, with 7 bases that match TRBD1. The CDR3 spans 13 residues. The V and J ends lost 4 bases and 12 bases, in that order; junction bases with no gene match: 11. From germline, CDR1 is SGHTA and CDR2 FQGNSA. Here the CDR3 DNA reads TGTGCCAGCAGCTCGTGGACAGGAGCCGGGTCTTTCTTT. This codes for CASSSWTGAGSFF. Together with reference TRBV7-2 and TRBJ1-1, the CDR3 gives the full variable domain: GAGVSQSPSNKVTEKGKDVELRCDPISGHTALYWYRQSLGQGLEFLIYFQGNSAPDKSGLPSDRFSAERTGGSVSTLTIQRTQQEDSAVYLCASSSWTGAGSFFGQGTRLTVV.

The chain couples TRBV11-2 to TRBJ2-3, with TRBD1 matching 10 bases. CDR1 SGHAT and CDR2 FQNNGV come from the germline V gene. J gave up 4 bases and V 5 bases, and 12 bases lay outside the gene matches. This CDR3 has 17 residues. The CDR3: CASSPAGTGVWADTQYF. CDR3 nucleotides: TGTGCCAGCAGCCCAGCCGGGACAGGGGTTTGGGCAGATACGCAGTATTTT.

The V gene is TRBV28, the J gene TRBJ1-5; D gene uncertain. In germline, CDR1 is MDHEN, CDR2 SYDVKM. Trimming cost V 6 bases and J 2 bases, with 11 bases left between them. The CDR3 is 14 residues long. CDR3 DNA: TGTGCCAGCAGCCCCCGGACGGGCAATCAGCCCCAGCATTTT. Residues: CASSPRTGNQPQHF.